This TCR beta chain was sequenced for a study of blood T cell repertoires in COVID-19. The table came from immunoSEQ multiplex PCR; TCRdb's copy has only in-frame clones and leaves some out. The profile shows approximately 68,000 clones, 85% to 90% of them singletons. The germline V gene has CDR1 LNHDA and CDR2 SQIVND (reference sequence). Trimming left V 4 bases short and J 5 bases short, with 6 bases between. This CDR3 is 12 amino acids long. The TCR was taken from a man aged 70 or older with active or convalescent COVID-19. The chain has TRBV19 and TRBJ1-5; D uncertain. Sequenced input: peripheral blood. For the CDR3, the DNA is TGTGCCAGTAGTAATCTAGATCAGCCCCAGCATTTT. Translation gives CASSNLDQPQHF.